The 11 T cell receptor beta chains given below trace back to one sample, sequenced in a study of blood T cell repertoires in COVID-19. Measured with immunoSEQ multiplex PCR; TCRdb has only the in-frame clones, and not every one. Of fewer than 150,000 clones listed, 78% are singletons. Sequencing was performed on peripheral blood. The receptors derive from a man between 65 and 85 years old with acute or convalescent COVID-19.

This chain links TRBV25-1 with TRBJ2-2; 7 nucleotides agree with TRBD1. Germline V gives CDR1 MGHDK, CDR2 SYGVNS. The CDR3 contains 14 residues. V dropped 4 bases and J dropped 6; count of bases not matched to a gene: 5. The CDR3 sequence: CASSATGAAGELFF. Here the CDR3 DNA reads TGTGCCAGCAGTGCAACAGGGGCCGCCGGGGAGCTGTTTTTT.

The genes are TRBV15 and TRBJ1-1, with 9 positions matching TRBD1. This CDR3 contains 16 residues. The V segment lost 4 bases and the J segment 6 bases; nucleotides outside the gene matches: 12. CDR1 is LNHNV and CDR2 is YYDKDF in the germline V gene (reference sequence). Written as DNA, the CDR3 is TGTGCCACCAGCAAGGGCACCGGACAGGGGCGGCCTGAAGCTTTCTTT. Translated: CATSKGTGQGRPEAFF.

The chain couples TRBV7-9 to TRBJ1-4, with TRBD1 identical over 9 bases. Germline assignment: CDR1 SEHNR and CDR2 FQNEAQ (reference sequence). Trimming took 1 base from V and 2 from J; bases not matched to a gene: 2. This CDR3 spans 16 amino acids. The CDR3 spells CASSLGTGATNEKLFF. Written as DNA, the CDR3 is TGTGCCAGCAGCTTAGGGACAGGGGCGACTAATGAAAAACTGTTTTTT.

The chain combines TRBV7-9 with TRBJ1-6; D unclear. The germline V gene encodes CDR1 SEHNR and CDR2 FQNEAQ (reference sequence). Trimming left V 7 bases short and J 9 bases short, with 10 bases between. The length of the CDR3 is 12 residues. The CDR3, as DNA: TGTGCCAGCATGCTTCCGGTTTCACCCCTCCACTTT. This encodes CASMLPVSPLHF.

This clone was seen only a few times. The chain's CDR3 is CASSPREGEVYQPQHF. The CDR3, as DNA: TGTGCCAGCAGTCCCCGGGAGGGGGAAGTATATCAGCCCCAGCATTTT. The rearrangement links TRBV27 to TRBJ1-5; D may be TRBD1 (6 bases). Trimming removed 5 bases from V and 5 bases from J, with 19 bases in between. From germline, CDR1 is MNHEY and CDR2 SMNVEV (reference sequence). The CDR3 length is 16 residues.

The chain joins TRBV7-2 to TRBJ1-2; D remains ambiguous. Germline loops: CDR1 SGHTA, CDR2 FQGNSA. The CDR3 is 15 amino acids. Trimming shortened V by 1 base and J by 4 bases, and 13 bases separated the two germline ends. The CDR3 DNA reads as TGTGCCAGCAGCTTAGATTTTAACTCCTTCTATGGCTACACCTTC. Protein: CASSLDFNSFYGYTF.

The rearrangement joins TRBV6-2 or TRBV6-3 to TRBJ1-5; D gene unclear. This CDR3 is built from 16 residues. With 6 bases removed from V and 0 bases from J, the gap between germline ends came to 15 bases. CDR1 MNHEY and CDR2 SVGEGT come from the germline V gene. The chain's CDR3 is CASSTGGDYSNQPQHF. The CDR3 DNA is TGTGCCAGCAGCACTGGCGGGGATTATAGCAATCAGCCCCAGCATTTT.

This rearrangement joins TRBV7-2 to TRBJ1-6, with 10 bases lining up with TRBD1. The CDR3 extends over 17 amino acids. Trimming removed 0 bases from V and 7 bases from J; junction bases left unmatched: 6. The germline V gene encodes CDR1 SGHTA and CDR2 FQGNSA. DNA of the CDR3: TGTGCCAGCAGCTTAGCGGGACAGGGGACGAGAAATTCACCCCTCCACTTT. The encoded protein is CASSLAGQGTRNSPLHF.

The V call is TRBV5-6, the J call TRBJ1-2; D remains unclear. Germline CDR1 and CDR2: SGHDT and YYEEEE. This CDR3 is built from 14 residues. The ends were cut back, 5 bases at V and 4 bases at J, with 15 bases in the middle. The CDR3 region is CASSSTRHGYGYTF. The DNA for the CDR3 is TGTGCCAGCAGTTCGACACGACACGGCTATGGCTACACCTTC.

The V and J genes are TRBV5-1 and TRBJ1-1, with TRBD1 matching over 8 bases. From germline, CDR1 is SGHRS and CDR2 YFSETQ. This CDR3 contains 15 residues. V was pared by 4 bases and J by 1 base, with 6 bases of the junction left unmatched. CDR3 protein: CASSRQGPGNTEAFF. The CDR3 bases are TGCGCCAGCAGCCGACAGGGGCCCGGGAACACTGAAGCTTTCTTT.

The chain carries TRBV25-1 and TRBJ1-1; perhaps TRBD1 as D (5 bases). With 6 bases removed from V and 4 bases from J, the gap between germline ends came to 12 bases. Germline CDR1 MGHDK, CDR2 SYGVNS. The CDR3 covers 13 residues. CDR3 region: CASRAFQGTEAFF. CDR3 DNA: TGTGCCAGCAGGGCCTTTCAGGGCACTGAAGCTTTCTTT.